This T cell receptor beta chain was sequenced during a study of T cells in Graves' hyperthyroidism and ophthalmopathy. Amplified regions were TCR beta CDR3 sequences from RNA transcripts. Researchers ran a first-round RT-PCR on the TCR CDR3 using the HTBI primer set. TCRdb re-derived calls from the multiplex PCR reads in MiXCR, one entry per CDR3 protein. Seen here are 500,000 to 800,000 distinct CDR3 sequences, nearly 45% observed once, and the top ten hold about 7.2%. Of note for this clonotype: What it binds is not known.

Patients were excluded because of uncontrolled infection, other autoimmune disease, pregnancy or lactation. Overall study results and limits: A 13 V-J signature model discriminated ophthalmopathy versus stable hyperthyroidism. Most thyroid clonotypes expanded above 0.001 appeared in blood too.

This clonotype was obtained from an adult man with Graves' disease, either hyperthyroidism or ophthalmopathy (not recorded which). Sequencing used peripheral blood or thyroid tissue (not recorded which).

The CDR3 protein is CASSPTKQETQYF. DNA of the CDR3: TGTGCCAGCAGCCCCACCAAACAAGAGACCCAGTACTTC. The rearrangement uses TRBV7-2 and TRBJ2-5; no clear D. CDR1 SGHTA and CDR2 FQGNSA come from the germline V gene. The length of the CDR3 is 13 residues. Trimming cost V 5 bases and J 2 bases, with 9 bases left between them.